A selection of T cell receptor beta chains follows, all from one sample in a study of blood T cell repertoires in COVID-19. TCRdb's copy holds only in-frame clones and misses some; the assay was immunoSEQ multiplex PCR. This table has 130,000 or so clones, 86% appearing once. Sequenced material: peripheral blood. Source of these receptors: a man aged 40-49 years with acute or convalescent COVID-19. The CDR3 runs from the conserved cysteine through the conserved F or W. A D gene is named only where the DNA matches it firmly. Only some rows state a clone size, as once, few, many or a class for expanded clones.

TRBJ2-4,once,TRBV3-1/TRBV3-2,NA,TGTGCCAGCAGCCAACGTGCCAAAAACATTCAGTACTTC,CASSQRAKNIQYF
TRBJ2-7,once,TRBV4-2,NA,TGTGCCAGCAGCTTCGGACAGTCCTACGAGCAGTACTTC,CASSFGQSYEQYF
TRBJ2-1,NA,TRBV6-5,NA,TGTGCCAGCAGTCAGTACAATGAGCAGTTCTTC,CASSQYNEQFF
TRBJ1-2,NA,TRBV4-2,NA,TGTGCCAGCAGCCAAGCCCAGGACTACACCTTC,CASSQAQDYTF
TRBJ2-3,few,TRBV9,NA,TGTGCCAGCAGCGTGGCCTTCACAGATACGCAGTATTTT,CASSVAFTDTQYF
TRBJ1-3,NA,TRBV27,NA,TGTGCCAGCACTCCCTCTGGAAACACCATATATTTT,CASTPSGNTIYF
TRBJ2-1,NA,TRBV23-1,TRBD2,TGCGCCAGTGGTGGGACTAGCGGGAGCTCCTACAATGAGCAGTTCTTC,CASGGTSGSSYNEQFF
TRBJ1-2,NA,TRBV6-5,NA,TGTGCCAGCAGTTATCAAGGAGGGACCCTTAACTATGGCTACACCTTC,CASSYQGGTLNYGYTF
TRBJ2-7,NA,TRBV12-3/TRBV12-4,NA,TGTGCCAGCAGACCGGACTTCACCTACGAGCAGTACTTC,CASRPDFTYEQYF
TRBJ2-1,NA,TRBV24-1,NA,TGTGCCACCAGTGATTTCCTACAGGACAATGAGCAGTTCTTC,CATSDFLQDNEQFF
TRBJ2-7,NA,TRBV19,TRBD1,TGTGCCAGTAGTCTTCGGGGACAGGGGTTCTACGAGCAGTACTTC,CASSLRGQGFYEQYF
TRBJ1-1,NA,TRBV18,TRBD1,TGTGCCAGCTCATCCGACAGGGACCACACTGAAGCTTTCTTT,CASSSDRDHTEAFF
TRBJ1-3,NA,TRBV5-6,NA,TGTGCCAGCAGCTTGCAGCTTGCAGGTGGAAACACCATATATTTT,CASSLQLAGGNTIYF
TRBJ2-1,NA,TRBV9,TRBD1,TGTGCCAGCAGCGTTGGGGGATTCCAGGGGGTTCGGAATGAGCAGTTCTTC,CASSVGGFQGVRNEQFF
TRBJ2-7,NA,TRBV7-8,TRBD1,TGTGCCAGCAGCTGGGAGGACGACAGGGGCAACGAGCAGTACTTC,CASSWEDDRGNEQYF
TRBJ1-5,NA,TRBV30,TRBD1,TGTGCCTGGAGTGTACAGGGGGGAAATCAGCCCCAGCATTTT,CAWSVQGGNQPQHF
TRBJ1-4,NA,TRBV7-9,NA,TGTGCCAGCAGCTCCGACAGAGCAACTAATGAAAAACTGTTTTTT,CASSSDRATNEKLFF
TRBJ1-2,NA,TRBV29-1,NA,TGCAGCGTGGGCGCTGGCGGCGACTATGGCTACACCTTC,CSVGAGGDYGYTF
TRBJ1-2,NA,TRBV27,NA,TGTGCCAGCAGAGCCGTAGGGGGATTGAGTGGCTACACCTTC,CASRAVGGLSGYTF
TRBJ1-4,NA,TRBV6-2/TRBV6-3,NA,TGTGCCAGCAGTCGGACAAGTGAAAAACTGTTTTTT,CASSRTSEKLFF
TRBJ1-5,NA,TRBV19,NA,TGTGCCAGTAGTCCACCGACCCGGGACATTGGGAATCAGCCCCAGCATTTT,CASSPPTRDIGNQPQHF
TRBJ1-4,NA,TRBV12-3/TRBV12-4,NA,TGTGCCAGCAGTTATGGGGGCGGAAAACTGTTTTTT,CASSYGGGKLFF
TRBJ1-2,NA,TRBV11-2,TRBD1,TGTGCCAGCAGCTCGACCGGGGTAGGGGGCCGAGGCTACACCTTC,CASSSTGVGGRGYTF
TRBJ1-3,NA,TRBV30,NA,TGTGCCTGGCATCCCAGGAACTCTGGAAACACCATATATTTT,CAWHPRNSGNTIYF
TRBJ2-7,NA,TRBV5-1,TRBD2,TGCGCCAGCAGCTTGGAACTAGCGCGCCCCTACGAGCAGTACTTC,CASSLELARPYEQYF
TRBJ2-7,NA,TRBV10-3,TRBD1,TGTGCCATCAGTGAGCCAGGGGGCATGTACGAGCAGTACTTC,CAISEPGGMYEQYF
TRBJ2-5,NA,TRBV5-4,TRBD1,TGTGCCAGCAGCCCACCAGGACAGGGAGGAGAGACCCAGTACTTC,CASSPPGQGGETQYF
TRBJ1-1,NA,TRBV5-1,TRBD1,TGCGCCAGCAGCGCGGACGGACAGGCCGACACTGAAGCTTTCTTT,CASSADGQADTEAFF
TRBJ2-1,NA,TRBV30,NA,TGTGCCTGGAGGGCTCGGACGGGGGGCTGGGGCAATGAGCAGTTCTTC,CAWRARTGGWGNEQFF
TRBJ2-7,NA,TRBV6-1,TRBD2,TGTGCCAGCAGTGAAGCCGTTAGCGGGACCTACTACGAGCAGTACTTC,CASSEAVSGTYYEQYF
TRBJ2-1,NA,TRBV27,TRBD1,TGTGCCAGCAGCCGGGACAGGGGGCAGCATGAGCAGTTCTTC,CASSRDRGQHEQFF
TRBJ2-7,NA,TRBV4-1,TRBD2,TGCGCCAGCAGCAAAGGACTAGCGGGGAGCGAGCAGTACTTC,CASSKGLAGSEQYF
TRBJ1-1,NA,TRBV6-2/TRBV6-3,TRBD1,TGTGCCAGCAGTTGGCAGGGGGACAACACTGAAGCTTTCTTT,CASSWQGDNTEAFF
TRBJ1-4,NA,TRBV5-6,NA,TGTGCCAGCAGCCCGACAGAACACAATGAAAAACTGTTTTTT,CASSPTEHNEKLFF
TRBJ2-1,few,TRBV6-2/TRBV6-3,TRBD2,TGTGCCAGCAGTTACAGGCTAGCGGGCCGCGATACTTACTCCTACAATGAGCAGTTCTTC,CASSYRLAGRDTYSYNEQFF
TRBJ2-7,NA,TRBV5-4,NA,TGTGCCAGCAGTCGGGACCAGGGGCTCTACGAGCAGTACTTC,CASSRDQGLYEQYF